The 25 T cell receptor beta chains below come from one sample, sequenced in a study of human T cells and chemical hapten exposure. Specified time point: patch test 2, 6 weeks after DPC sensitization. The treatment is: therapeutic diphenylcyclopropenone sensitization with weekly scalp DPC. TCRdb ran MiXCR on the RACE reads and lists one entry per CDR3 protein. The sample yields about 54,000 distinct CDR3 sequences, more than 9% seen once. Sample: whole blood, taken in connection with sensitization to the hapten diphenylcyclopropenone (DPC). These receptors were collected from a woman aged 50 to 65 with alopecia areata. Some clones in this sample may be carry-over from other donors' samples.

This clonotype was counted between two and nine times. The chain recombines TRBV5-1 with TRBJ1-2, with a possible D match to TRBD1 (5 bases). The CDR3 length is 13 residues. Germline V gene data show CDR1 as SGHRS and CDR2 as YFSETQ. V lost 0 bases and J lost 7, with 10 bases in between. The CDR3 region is CASSLVGERGYTF. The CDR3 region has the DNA TGCGCCAGCAGCTTGGTAGGGGAGCGTGGCTACACCTTC.

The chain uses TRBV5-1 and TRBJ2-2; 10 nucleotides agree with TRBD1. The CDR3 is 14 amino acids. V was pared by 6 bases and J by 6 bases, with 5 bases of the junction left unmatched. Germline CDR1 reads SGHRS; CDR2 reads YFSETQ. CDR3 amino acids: CASILGQGAGELFF. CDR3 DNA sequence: TGCGCCAGCATCCTTGGACAGGGGGCCGGGGAGCTGTTTTTT.

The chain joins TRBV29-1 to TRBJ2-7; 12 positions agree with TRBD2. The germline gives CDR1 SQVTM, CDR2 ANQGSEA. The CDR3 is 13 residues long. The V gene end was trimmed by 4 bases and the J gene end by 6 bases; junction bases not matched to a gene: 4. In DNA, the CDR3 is TGCAGCGTTGTGACTAGCGGGAGAGGCGAGCAGTACTTC. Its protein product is CSVVTSGRGEQYF.

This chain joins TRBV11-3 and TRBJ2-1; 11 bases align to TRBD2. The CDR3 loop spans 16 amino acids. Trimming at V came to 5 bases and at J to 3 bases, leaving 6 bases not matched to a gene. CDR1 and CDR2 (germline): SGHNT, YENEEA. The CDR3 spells CASSPTGLAVYNEQFF. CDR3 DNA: TGTGCCAGCAGCCCGACGGGACTAGCGGTCTACAATGAGCAGTTCTTC.

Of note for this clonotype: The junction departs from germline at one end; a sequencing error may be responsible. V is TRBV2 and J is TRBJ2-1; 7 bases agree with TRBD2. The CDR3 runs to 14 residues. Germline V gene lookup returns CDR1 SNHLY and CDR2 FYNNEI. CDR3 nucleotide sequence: TGTGTCAGCAGTGCCTACTCGGGGGGCAATGAGCAGTTCTTC. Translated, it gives CVSSAYSGGNEQFF.

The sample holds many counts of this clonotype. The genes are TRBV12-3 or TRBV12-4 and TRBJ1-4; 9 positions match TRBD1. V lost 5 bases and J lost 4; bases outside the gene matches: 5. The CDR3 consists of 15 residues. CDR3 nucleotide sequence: TGTGCCAGCAGTCCAACGACAGGGGGTAATGAAAAACTGTTTTTT. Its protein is CASSPTTGGNEKLFF.

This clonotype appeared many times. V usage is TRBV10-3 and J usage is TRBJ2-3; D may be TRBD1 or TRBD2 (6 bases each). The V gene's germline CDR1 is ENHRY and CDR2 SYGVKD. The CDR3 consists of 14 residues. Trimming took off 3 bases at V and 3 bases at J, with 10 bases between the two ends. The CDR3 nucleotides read TGTGCCATCAGTGACCAGGGGACTACAGATACGCAGTATTTT. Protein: CAISDQGTTDTQYF.

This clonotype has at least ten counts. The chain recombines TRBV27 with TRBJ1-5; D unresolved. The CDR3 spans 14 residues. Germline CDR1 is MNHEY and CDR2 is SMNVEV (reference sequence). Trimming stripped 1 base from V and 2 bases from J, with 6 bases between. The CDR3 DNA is TGTGCCAGCAGTTTATACAGTGGCAATCAGCCCCAGCATTTT. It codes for CASSLYSGNQPQHF.

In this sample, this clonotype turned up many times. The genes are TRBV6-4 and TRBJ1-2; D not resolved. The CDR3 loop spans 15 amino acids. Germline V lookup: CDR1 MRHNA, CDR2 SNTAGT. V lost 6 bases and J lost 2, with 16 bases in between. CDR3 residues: CASSPSYNLNYGYTF. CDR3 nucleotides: TGTGCCAGCAGCCCGAGTTACAACCTAAACTATGGCTACACCTTC.

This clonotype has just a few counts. CDR3 sequence reads: CASRQTGSLSGNTIYF. CDR3 DNA: TGTGCCAGCAGACAGACAGGTTCTCTCTCTGGAAACACCATATATTTT. The rearrangement joins TRBV12-3 or TRBV12-4 to TRBJ1-3; D possibly corresponds to TRBD1 (6 bases). This CDR3 has 16 amino acids. V lost 6 bases to trimming and J lost 0 bases, with 15 bases between them.

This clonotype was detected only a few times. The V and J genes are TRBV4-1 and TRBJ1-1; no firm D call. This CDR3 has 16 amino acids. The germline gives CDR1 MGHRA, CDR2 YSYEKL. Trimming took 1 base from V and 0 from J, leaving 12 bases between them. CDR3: CASSQGPGGLNTEAFF. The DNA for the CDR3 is TGCGCCAGCAGCCAAGGTCCGGGAGGGTTGAACACTGAAGCTTTCTTT.

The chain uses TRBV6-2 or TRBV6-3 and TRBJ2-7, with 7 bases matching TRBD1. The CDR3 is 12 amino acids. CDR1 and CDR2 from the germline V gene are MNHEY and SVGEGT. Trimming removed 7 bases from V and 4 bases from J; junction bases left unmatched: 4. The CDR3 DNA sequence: TGTGCCAGCACCTCACAGGGGTACGAGCAGTACTTC. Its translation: CASTSQGYEQYF.

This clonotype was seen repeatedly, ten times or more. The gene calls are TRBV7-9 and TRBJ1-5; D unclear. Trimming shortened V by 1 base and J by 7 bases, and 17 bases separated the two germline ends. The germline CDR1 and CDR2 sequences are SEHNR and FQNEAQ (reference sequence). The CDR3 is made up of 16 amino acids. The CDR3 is CASSLESGALYQPQHF. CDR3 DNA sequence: TGTGCCAGCAGCTTAGAGAGCGGAGCCTTATACCAGCCCCAGCATTTT.

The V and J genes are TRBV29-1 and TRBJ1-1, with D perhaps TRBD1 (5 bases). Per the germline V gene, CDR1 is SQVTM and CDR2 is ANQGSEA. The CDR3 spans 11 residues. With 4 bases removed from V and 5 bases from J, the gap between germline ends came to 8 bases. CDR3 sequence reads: CSVVGGTEAFF. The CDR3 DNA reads TGCAGCGTTGTGGGGGGTACTGAAGCTTTCTTT. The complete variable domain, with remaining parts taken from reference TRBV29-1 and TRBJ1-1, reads SAVISQKPSRDICQRGTSLTIQCQVDSQVTMMFWYRQQPGQSLTLIATANQGSEATYESGFVIDKFPISRPNLTFSTLTVSNMSPEDSSIYLCSVVGGTEAFFGQGTRLTVV.

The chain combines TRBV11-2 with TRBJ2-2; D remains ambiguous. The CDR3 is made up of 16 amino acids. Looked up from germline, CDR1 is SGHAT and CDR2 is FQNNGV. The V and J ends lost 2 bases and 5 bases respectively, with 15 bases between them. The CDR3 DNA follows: TGTGCCAGCAGCTTAAGGGCAGCCATGAATACCGGGGAGCTGTTTTTT. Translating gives CASSLRAAMNTGELFF.

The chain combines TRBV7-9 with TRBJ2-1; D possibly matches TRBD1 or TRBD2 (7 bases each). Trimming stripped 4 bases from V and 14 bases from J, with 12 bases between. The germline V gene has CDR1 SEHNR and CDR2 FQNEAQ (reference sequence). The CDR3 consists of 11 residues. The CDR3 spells CASSYRGGEFF. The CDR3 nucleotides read TGTGCCAGCAGCTACAGGGGAGGGGAGTTCTTC. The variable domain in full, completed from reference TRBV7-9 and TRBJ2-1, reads DTGVSQNPRHKITKRGQNVTFRCDPISEHNRLYWYRQTLGQGPEFLTYFQNEAQLEKSRLLSDRFSAERPKGSFSTLEIQRTEQGDSAMYLCASSYRGGEFFGPGTRLTVL.

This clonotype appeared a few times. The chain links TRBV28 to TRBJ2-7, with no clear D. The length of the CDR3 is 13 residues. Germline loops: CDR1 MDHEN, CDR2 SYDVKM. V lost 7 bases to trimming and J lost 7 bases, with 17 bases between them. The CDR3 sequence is CASKIDGLKEQYF. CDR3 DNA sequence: TGTGCCAGCAAAATCGACGGATTGAAAGAGCAGTACTTC. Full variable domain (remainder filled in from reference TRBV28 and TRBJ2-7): DVKVTQSSRYLVKRTGEKVFLECVQDMDHENMFWYRQDPGLGLRLIYFSYDVKMKEKGDIPEGYSVSREKKERFSLILESASTNQTSMYLCASKIDGLKEQYFGPGTRLTVT.

CDR3 bases: TGCGCCAGCAGCCTTCGACTACACCAAGAGACCCAGTACTTC. It codes for CASSLRLHQETQYF. J is TRBJ2-5 and V is TRBV4-1; D may be TRBD2 (5 bases). The germline V gene encodes CDR1 MGHRA and CDR2 YSYEKL. Trimming took off 4 bases at V and 0 bases at J, with 9 bases between the two ends. CDR3 length equals 14 residues.

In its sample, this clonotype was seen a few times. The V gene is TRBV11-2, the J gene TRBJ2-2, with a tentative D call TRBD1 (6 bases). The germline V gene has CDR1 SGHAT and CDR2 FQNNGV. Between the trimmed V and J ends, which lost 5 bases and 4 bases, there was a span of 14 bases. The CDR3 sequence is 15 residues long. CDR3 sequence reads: CASSLQGLATGELFF. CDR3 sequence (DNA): TGTGCCAGCAGCCTGCAGGGGCTGGCCACCGGGGAGCTGTTTTTT.

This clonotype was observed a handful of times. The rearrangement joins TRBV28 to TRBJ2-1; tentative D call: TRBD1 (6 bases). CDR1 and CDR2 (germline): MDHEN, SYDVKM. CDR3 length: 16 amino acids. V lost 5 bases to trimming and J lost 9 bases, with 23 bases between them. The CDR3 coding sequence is TGTGCCAGCAGTCCACGTGGCAGGGGTTCCTCCATTGAGCAGTTCTTC. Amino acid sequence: CASSPRGRGSSIEQFF.

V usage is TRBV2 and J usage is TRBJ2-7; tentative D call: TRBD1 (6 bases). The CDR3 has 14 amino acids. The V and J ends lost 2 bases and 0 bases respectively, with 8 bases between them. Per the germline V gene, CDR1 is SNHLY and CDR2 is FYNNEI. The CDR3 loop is CASSEQGSSYEQYF. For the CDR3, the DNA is TGTGCCAGCAGTGAACAGGGGTCCTCCTACGAGCAGTACTTC.

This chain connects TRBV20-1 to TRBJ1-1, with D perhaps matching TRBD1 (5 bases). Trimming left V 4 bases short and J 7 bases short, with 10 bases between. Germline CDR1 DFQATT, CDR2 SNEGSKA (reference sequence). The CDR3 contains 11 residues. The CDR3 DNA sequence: TGCAGTGCTAAGACAGACATTGAAGCTTTCTTT. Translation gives CSAKTDIEAFF.

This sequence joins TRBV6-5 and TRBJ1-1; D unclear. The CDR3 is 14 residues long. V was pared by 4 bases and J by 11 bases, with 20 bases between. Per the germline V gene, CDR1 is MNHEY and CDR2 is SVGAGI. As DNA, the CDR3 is TGTGCCAGCAGTTCTACTCCCGATTCTGGGAACGCTTTCTTT. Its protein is CASSSTPDSGNAFF.

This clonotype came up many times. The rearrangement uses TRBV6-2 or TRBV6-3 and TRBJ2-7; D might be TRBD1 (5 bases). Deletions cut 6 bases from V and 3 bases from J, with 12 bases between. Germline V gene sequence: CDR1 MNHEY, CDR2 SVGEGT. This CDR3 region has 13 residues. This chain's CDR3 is CASSDTGYYEQYF. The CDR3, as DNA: TGTGCCAGCAGCGACACAGGTTACTACGAGCAGTACTTC.

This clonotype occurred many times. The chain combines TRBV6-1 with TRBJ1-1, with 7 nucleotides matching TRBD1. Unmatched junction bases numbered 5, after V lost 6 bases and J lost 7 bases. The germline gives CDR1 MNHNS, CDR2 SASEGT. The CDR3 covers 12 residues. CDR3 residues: CASRGDSHEAFF. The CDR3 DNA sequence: TGTGCCAGCAGGGGGGACAGCCATGAAGCTTTCTTT.